This TCR beta chain was documented in a study of blood T cell repertoires in COVID-19. The wider study: Sources were T cells, B-cell-depleted T cells, or PBMCs; the material itself was cDNA or gDNA.

The V and J ends lost 3 bases and 0 bases respectively, with 11 bases between them. The germline CDR1 and CDR2 sequences are KGHSH and LQKENI. The CDR3 covers 15 residues. In the source study's methods: Nucleated cell counts were estimated from reference gene primer amplification. The protocol was immunoSEQ multiplex PCR, while the TCRdb copy is restricted to in-frame clones and leaves out a portion. The V and J calls and clone size are taken from that table; D and trimming were inferred from the DNA. The sample has 50,000 to 80,000 clones, over 75% seen once. V gene TRBV18 combines with J gene TRBJ1-1; tentative D call: TRBD1 (6 bases). This receptor was obtained from a woman aged 80 or older with active COVID-19. The sequencing sample was made of peripheral blood. CDR3 region: CASSPDRLLNTEAFF. Here the CDR3 DNA reads TGTGCCAGCTCACCGGACAGATTACTGAACACTGAAGCTTTCTTT.